Listed here are 3 T cell receptor beta chains from one sample, sequenced in a study of blood T cell repertoires in COVID-19. The table came from immunoSEQ multiplex PCR; TCRdb's copy has only in-frame clones and leaves some out. Of approximately 20,000 clones in the sample, about 86% were seen once. Sequencing input: peripheral blood. The origin of the receptors is a man in his 70s with acute or convalescent COVID-19.

The V gene is TRBV28, the J gene TRBJ2-3; perhaps TRBD2 as D (6 bases). V shed 6 bases and J shed 2 bases, with 12 bases lying between them. CDR1 is MDHEN and CDR2 is SYDVKM in the germline V gene. The CDR3 has 14 residues. The CDR3 DNA sequence: TGTGCCAGCAGGGTGGGCGGGGACACAGATACGCAGTATTTT. Protein sequence: CASRVGGDTDTQYF.

This clone was recorded a few times. This sequence joins TRBV4-3 and TRBJ2-1, with D perhaps TRBD1 (5 bases). Germline V gene sequence: CDR1 LGHNA, CDR2 YSLEER. Trimming pared 0 bases from V and 3 bases from J, leaving 15 bases between. The length of the CDR3 is 17 residues. The chain's CDR3 is CASSQDQDSSFYNEQFF. The DNA of the CDR3 is TGCGCCAGCAGCCAAGATCAAGACAGTTCCTTCTACAATGAGCAGTTCTTC.

This clone was seen a few times. This rearrangement joins TRBV19 to TRBJ1-1; 12 bases are a match to TRBD1. From germline, CDR1 is LNHDA and CDR2 SQIVND (reference sequence). V shed 4 bases and J 0 bases; nucleotides not matched to a gene: 12. This CDR3 region has 19 residues. CDR3 nucleotide sequence: TGTGCCAGTAGTACCCGGCCGGGACAGGGGGCTTTTGTGAACACTGAAGCTTTCTTT. It translates to CASSTRPGQGAFVNTEAFF. The full variable domain, its missing parts supplied by reference TRBV19 and TRBJ1-1, is DGGITQSPKYLFRKEGQNVTLSCEQNLNHDAMYWYRQDPGQGLRLIYYSQIVNDFQKGDIAEGYSVSREKKESFPLTVTSAQKNPTAFYLCASSTRPGQGAFVNTEAFFGQGTRLTVV.